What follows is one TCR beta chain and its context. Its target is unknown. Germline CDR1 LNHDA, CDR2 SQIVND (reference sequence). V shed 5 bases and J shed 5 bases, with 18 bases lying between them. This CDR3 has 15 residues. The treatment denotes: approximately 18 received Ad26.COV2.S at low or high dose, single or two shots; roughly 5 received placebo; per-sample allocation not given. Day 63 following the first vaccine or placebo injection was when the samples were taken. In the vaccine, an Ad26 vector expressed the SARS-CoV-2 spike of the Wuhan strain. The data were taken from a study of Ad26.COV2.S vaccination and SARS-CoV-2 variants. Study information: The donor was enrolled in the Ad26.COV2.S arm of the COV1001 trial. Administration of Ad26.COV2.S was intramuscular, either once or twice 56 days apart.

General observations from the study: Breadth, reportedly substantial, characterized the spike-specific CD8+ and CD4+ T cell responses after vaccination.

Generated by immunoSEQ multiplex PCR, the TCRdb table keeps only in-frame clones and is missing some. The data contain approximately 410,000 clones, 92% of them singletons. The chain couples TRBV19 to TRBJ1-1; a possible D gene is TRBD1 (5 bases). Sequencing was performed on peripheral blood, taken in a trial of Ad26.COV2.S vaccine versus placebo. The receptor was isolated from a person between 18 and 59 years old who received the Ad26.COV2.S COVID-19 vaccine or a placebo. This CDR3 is CASSAWDGLATEAFF. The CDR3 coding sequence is TGTGCCAGTAGTGCGTGGGACGGACTGGCGACTGAAGCTTTCTTT. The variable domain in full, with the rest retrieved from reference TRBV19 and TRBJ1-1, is DGGITQSPKYLFRKEGQNVTLSCEQNLNHDAMYWYRQDPGQGLRLIYYSQIVNDFQKGDIAEGYSVSREKKESFPLTVTSAQKNPTAFYLCASSAWDGLATEAFFGQGTRLTVV.